This T cell receptor beta chain originates from a study of beta chain features in type 1 diabetes. This clone was observed a few times. Its cognate antigen is unknown. Expressed TCRB transcripts were sequenced, since all the RNA that had been isolated was reverse transcribed. TCRdb keeps only in-frame clones here, not all; method: immunoSEQ multiplex PCR. The sample has 150,000 or so clones, roughly 63% seen once. General observations from the study: TCRB CDR3s were moderately but significantly shorter in Type 1 diabetes patients in all four CD4+ subsets. Although PCR might favor shorter templates, it would do so equally in patients and controls.

Germline CDR1 reads ENHRY; CDR2 reads SYGVKD. Trimming pared 3 bases from V and 3 bases from J, leaving 6 bases between. The CDR3 loop spans 12 amino acids. The specimen was naive CD4+ T cells from blood. The rearrangement joins TRBV10-3 to TRBJ2-7, with TRBD1 as a possible D gene (5 bases). The receptor comes from a man in his thirties or forties with type 1 diabetes. CDR3 amino acids: CAISEQDYEQYF. Written as DNA, the CDR3 is TGTGCCATCAGTGAACAGGACTACGAGCAGTACTTC.